This T cell receptor (beta chain) was sequenced in a study of T cell responses to AZD1222 COVID-19 vaccine. Study findings and constraints: Only a handful of individuals given AZD1222 were seropositive at baseline. Variant regions that are unmutated are reportedly the target of nearly half of spike-specific TCRs. Vaccine-associated CD4 TCRs ranged over spike, dominating at 160-218 and 743-854.

Germline V gene sequence: CDR1 LGHNA, CDR2 YSLEER. The CDR3 covers 15 residues. V was trimmed by 1 base and J by 2 bases, leaving 12 bases between them. A remark on this clone: Antigen specificity is unknown.

Libraries were prepared by immunoSEQ multiplex PCR; TCRdb keeps only in-frame clonotypes and omits some of them. The sample consists of approximately 150,000 clones, 85% to 95% of them appearing once. V gene TRBV4-3 combines with J gene TRBJ2-7; a possible D gene is TRBD1 (5 bases). The receptor's source is an adult in good health. The sample here was peripheral blood, taken on day 0 of AZD1222 vaccination. The DNA of the CDR3 is TGCGCCAGCAGCCAAGGACAGACGCCTGCCTACGAGCAGTACTTC. It codes for CASSQGQTPAYEQYF.